Shown below are 27 T cell receptor beta chains from a single sample sequenced in a study of blood T cell repertoires in COVID-19. Profiling relied on immunoSEQ multiplex PCR, and the TCRdb table lists in-frame clones only, not all of them. Of around 200,000 clones detected, 75% to 90% appear once; the ten largest clones hold 2% to 2.5%. The sample comprised PBMCs or T cells enriched from blood (not recorded which). Receptors were obtained from a woman in her 40s with acute COVID-19.

Concerning this clone: This specimen includes other DNA sequences encoding the same CDR3. The V gene is TRBV20-1, the J gene TRBJ1-1; maybe TRBD1 (5 bases). The V gene lost 6 bases and the J gene lost 3 bases, with 8 bases spanning the gap. Germline V gene lookup returns CDR1 DFQATT and CDR2 SNEGSKA (reference sequence). The CDR3 covers 11 residues. CDR3 nucleotide sequence: TGCAGTGCAGCCAGGGACACTGAAGCTTTCTTT. Protein sequence: CSAARDTEAFF.

The V and J genes are TRBV27 and TRBJ1-5, with D perhaps matching TRBD1 (6 bases). V was trimmed by 4 bases and J by 2 bases, leaving 12 bases between them. This CDR3 is 15 amino acids long. CDR1 is MNHEY and CDR2 is SMNVEV in the germline V gene (reference sequence). The CDR3 DNA is TGTGCCAGCAGTTCAGGGGCTGGGGGCAATCAGCCCCAGCATTTT. Translating gives CASSSGAGGNQPQHF.

The chain is built from TRBV7-3 and TRBJ2-2, with a possible D match to TRBD1 (5 bases). This CDR3 has 13 amino acids. CDR1 SGHTA and CDR2 FQGTGA come from the germline V gene. Trimming shortened V by 5 bases and J by 6 bases, and 10 bases separated the two germline ends. The CDR3 spells CASSRPGSGELFF. CDR3 bases: TGTGCCAGCAGCCGCCCAGGGTCCGGGGAGCTGTTTTTT.

The rearrangement joins TRBV2 to TRBJ2-3; 9 positions agree with TRBD1. J was trimmed by 4 bases and V by 5 bases; bases with no gene match: 4. Germline V gene lookup returns CDR1 SNHLY and CDR2 FYNNEI. The length of the CDR3 is 14 residues. CDR3 residues: CASSLTGGADTQYF. The CDR3 DNA sequence: TGTGCCAGCAGTTTAACAGGGGGCGCAGATACGCAGTATTTT.

The V gene is TRBV6-4, the J gene TRBJ1-1; TRBD1 is a possible D gene (6 bases). Germline-derived CDR1 and CDR2 are MRHNA and SNTAGT. Trimming took off 6 bases at V and 5 bases at J, with 13 bases between the two ends. This CDR3 is 13 amino acids long. The CDR3 region is CASSAQGATEAFF. CDR3 bases: TGTGCCAGCAGCGCACAGGGTGCGACTGAAGCTTTCTTT.

The CDR3 region is CASSLASGQGAHEQFF. DNA of the CDR3: TGTGCCAGCAGCTTAGCGTCGGGACAGGGGGCACATGAGCAGTTCTTC. The gene calls are TRBV7-9 and TRBJ2-1, with 12 bases fitting TRBD1. There are 16 residues in the CDR3. With 0 bases clipped from V and 8 bases from J, the junction kept 5 bases outside the gene matches. Germline values: CDR1 SEHNR, CDR2 FQNEAQ (reference sequence).

The chain recombines TRBV19 with TRBJ1-6, with 11 positions matching TRBD1. Looked up from germline, CDR1 is LNHDA and CDR2 is SQIVND (reference sequence). V was pared by 6 bases and J by 14 bases, with 3 bases of the junction left unmatched. The CDR3 runs to 12 residues. In DNA, the CDR3 is TGTGCCAGTAGCCTGGGACAGGGGGCCCTCCACTTT. It codes for CASSLGQGALHF. Filled out from reference TRBV19 and TRBJ1-6, the complete variable domain reads DGGITQSPKYLFRKEGQNVTLSCEQNLNHDAMYWYRQDPGQGLRLIYYSQIVNDFQKGDIAEGYSVSREKKESFPLTVTSAQKNPTAFYLCASSLGQGALHFGNGTRLTVT.

The chain carries TRBV9 and TRBJ2-1; 13 nucleotides match TRBD2. Germline trimming cut 3 bases from V and 8 bases from J; bases unmatched to any gene: 11. CDR3 length: 17 amino acids. Germline V gives CDR1 SGDLS, CDR2 YYNGEE. The CDR3 coding sequence is TGTGCCAGCAGCGGGGGCAGGACTAGCGGGGGACAGGATGAGCAGTTCTTC. Amino acids: CASSGGRTSGGQDEQFF.

The chain carries TRBV7-9 and TRBJ2-5; D is perhaps TRBD2 (7 bases). Germline loops: CDR1 SEHNR, CDR2 FQNEAQ (reference sequence). The CDR3 loop spans 16 amino acids. Trimming left V 5 bases short and J 0 bases short, with 16 bases between. CDR3 sequence reads: CASSPRGGGYQETQYF. The CDR3 DNA is TGTGCCAGCAGCCCCAGAGGGGGGGGATACCAAGAGACCCAGTACTTC.

This chain links TRBV28 with TRBJ2-7; 8 bases match TRBD1. CDR3 length: 12 residues. Germline lookup yields CDR1 MDHEN and CDR2 SYDVKM. The trim removed 9 bases at V and 3 bases at J, leaving 4 bases unmatched. CDR3 sequence (DNA): TGTGCCAGTTCCACAGGGGGCTACGAGCAGTACTTC. Translated, it gives CASSTGGYEQYF.

This chain uses TRBV2 with TRBJ2-1, with 14 bases matching TRBD2. Germline trimming cut 7 bases from V and 9 bases from J; bases unmatched to any gene: 8. This CDR3 comprises 15 residues. Germline CDR1 reads SNHLY; CDR2 reads FYNNEI. The CDR3, as DNA: TGTGCCAGCACCGGGGGACTAGCGGGAGTTTTTGAGCAGTTCTTC. This gives the protein CASTGGLAGVFEQFF. Together with reference TRBV2 and TRBJ2-1, the CDR3 gives the full variable domain: EPEVTQTPSHQVTQMGQEVILRCVPISNHLYFYWYRQILGQKVEFLVSFYNNEISEKSEIFDDQFSVERPDGSNFTLKIRSTKLEDSAMYFCASTGGLAGVFEQFFGPGTRLTVL.

The chain employs TRBV6-9 and TRBJ1-4; D call uncertain. This CDR3 comprises 18 residues. Between the trimmed V and J ends, which lost 8 bases and 0 bases, there was a span of 22 bases. CDR1 and CDR2 from the germline V gene are MNHGY and SVAAGI. The CDR3 loop reads CASRIADLGGTTNEKLFF. The CDR3 region has the DNA TGTGCCAGCCGAATAGCGGATCTGGGCGGGACAACTAATGAAAAACTGTTTTTT.

This clone was counted a few times. The chain has TRBV7-9 and TRBJ2-7, with TRBD2 identical over 10 bases. In germline, CDR1 is SEHNR, CDR2 FQNEAQ (reference sequence). The CDR3 contains 15 residues. The ends lost 7 bases at V and 4 bases at J; junction bases unmatched: 10. The CDR3 here is CASTEAGGPSYEQYF. The CDR3 DNA sequence: TGTGCCAGCACAGAAGCGGGAGGGCCCTCTTACGAGCAGTACTTC.

This clone showed up just once. V gene TRBV29-1 combines with J gene TRBJ2-2; no clear D. V lost 7 bases and J lost 1, with 13 bases in between. The germline V gene encodes CDR1 SQVTM and CDR2 ANQGSEA. The CDR3 has 14 residues. The CDR3 region is CSARGQENTGELFF. The CDR3 coding sequence is TGCAGCGCGCGCGGCCAGGAGAACACCGGGGAGCTGTTTTTT.

This clone came up once. This sequence joins TRBV9 and TRBJ2-1; 7 bases align to TRBD2. The CDR3 extends over 15 amino acids. Germline loops: CDR1 SGDLS, CDR2 YYNGEE. With 8 bases clipped from V and 1 base from J, the junction kept 9 bases outside the gene matches. The CDR3 protein is CARGGPAGSYNEQFF. CDR3 nucleotides: TGTGCCAGAGGCGGCCCAGCGGGATCCTACAATGAGCAGTTCTTC.

The V gene is TRBV9, the J gene TRBJ2-3; 10 bases align to TRBD2. Germline V gene data show CDR1 as SGDLS and CDR2 as YYNGEE. The V gene end was trimmed by 0 bases and the J gene end by 1 base; junction bases not matched to a gene: 2. This CDR3 comprises 16 residues. CDR3 sequence reads: CASSVEGTSGTDTQYF. In DNA form, the CDR3 reads TGTGCCAGCAGCGTAGAGGGGACTAGCGGCACAGATACGCAGTATTTT.

V is TRBV16 and J is TRBJ1-1; TRBD1 is a possible D gene (5 bases). The V end lost 3 bases, the J end lost 1 base, and 12 bases lay between the germline ends. This CDR3 is built from 15 residues. The germline V gene encodes CDR1 KGHSY and CDR2 FQNENV. CDR3 loop: CASSHSGFGNTEAFF. The CDR3 nucleotides read TGTGCCAGCAGCCACTCAGGGTTCGGGAACACTGAAGCTTTCTTT. Supplemented by reference TRBV16 and TRBJ1-1, the full variable domain reads GEEVAQTPKHLVRGEGQKAKLYCAPIKGHSYVFWYQQVLKNEFKFLISFQNENVFDETGMPKERFSAKCLPNSPCSLEIQATKLEDSAVYFCASSHSGFGNTEAFFGQGTRLTVV.

This clone was seen only once. The chain couples TRBV7-2 to TRBJ1-1; D is unclear. Germline-derived CDR1 and CDR2 are SGHTA and FQGNSA. The CDR3 spans 13 residues. V was cut by 3 bases and J by 5 bases, with 10 bases left in between. The CDR3 spells CASSLAAETEAFF. The CDR3 DNA sequence: TGTGCCAGCAGCTTGGCGGCAGAAACTGAAGCTTTCTTT. Combining the CDR3 with reference TRBV7-2 and TRBJ1-1 gives the whole variable domain GAGVSQSPSNKVTEKGKDVELRCDPISGHTALYWYRQSLGQGLEFLIYFQGNSAPDKSGLPSDRFSAERTGGSVSTLTIQRTQQEDSAVYLCASSLAAETEAFFGQGTRLTVV.

The genes are TRBV15 and TRBJ1-2, with a tentative D call TRBD1 (5 bases). The CDR3 loop spans 16 amino acids. Germline loops: CDR1 LNHNV, CDR2 YYDKDF (reference sequence). The V end lost 0 bases, the J end lost 1 base, and 12 bases lay between the germline ends. CDR3 loop: CATSRDPTANNYGYTF. Written as DNA, the CDR3 is TGTGCCACCAGCAGAGACCCGACAGCTAATAACTATGGCTACACCTTC.

This chain connects TRBV9 to TRBJ2-1, with TRBD1 matching over 9 bases. Germline V gives CDR1 SGDLS, CDR2 YYNGEE. The V gene end was trimmed by 4 bases and the J gene end by 7 bases; junction bases not matched to a gene: 12. This CDR3 has 16 residues. DNA of the CDR3: TGTGCCAGCAGCCCTACAGGGGGCGCAAGTCGTAATGAGCAGTTCTTC. As protein: CASSPTGGASRNEQFF.

About this clone itself: The sample holds other DNA sequences that translate to the same CDR3. The V gene is TRBV6-5, the J gene TRBJ1-2; weak D call: TRBD1 (5 bases). Germline V gene data show CDR1 as MNHEY and CDR2 as SVGAGI. The CDR3 extends over 14 amino acids. V was trimmed by 8 bases and J by 3 bases, leaving 16 bases between them. DNA of the CDR3: TGTGCCAGCCGGTTGGGGGGTTCCGACTATGGCTACACCTTC. This translates into CASRLGGSDYGYTF.

This chain connects TRBV5-5 to TRBJ2-2, with a possible D match to TRBD1 (6 bases). Trimming shortened V by 6 bases and J by 4 bases, and 13 bases separated the two germline ends. In germline, CDR1 is SGHKS, CDR2 YYEKEE (reference sequence). This CDR3 comprises 14 residues. CDR3 nucleotides: TGTGCCAGCACGGGACAATGGACCACCGGGGAGCTGTTTTTT. Translating it yields CASTGQWTTGELFF.

V gene TRBV6-5 combines with J gene TRBJ2-5; D is perhaps TRBD1 (6 bases). The V and J ends lost 5 bases and 4 bases respectively, with 8 bases between them. The CDR3 runs 12 residues. Germline V lookup: CDR1 MNHEY, CDR2 SVGAGI. This CDR3 is CASSPGVETQYF. CDR3 coding DNA: TGTGCCAGCAGTCCAGGGGTAGAGACCCAGTACTTC.

The chain carries TRBV7-2 and TRBJ1-1; 7 bases align to TRBD1. V trimming: 2 bases; J trimming: 3 bases; junction bases outside the gene matches: 6. Germline lookup yields CDR1 SGHTA and CDR2 FQGNSA. The CDR3 runs to 15 residues. CDR3 sequence (DNA): TGTGCCAGCAGCTTATTTGGGACAGTCGACACTGAAGCTTTCTTT. This sequence encodes CASSLFGTVDTEAFF.

The chain couples TRBV6-6 to TRBJ2-3; possibly TRBD2 for D (7 bases). CDR1 MNHNY and CDR2 SVGAGI come from the germline V gene (reference sequence). CDR3 length: 15 amino acids. The V gene lost 4 bases and the J gene lost 4 bases, with 15 bases spanning the gap. CDR3 amino acids: CASSSRGPQADTQYF. CDR3 bases: TGTGCCAGCAGTTCGCGGGGGCCTCAAGCAGATACGCAGTATTTT.

The chain has TRBV2 and TRBJ2-3, with TRBD1 matching over 10 bases. V lost 5 bases, J lost 5 bases, and 4 bases stayed unmatched. The germline gives CDR1 SNHLY, CDR2 FYNNEI. The CDR3 runs to 14 residues. CDR3 DNA sequence: TGTGCCAGCAGTAGCGGGACAGGGGAAGATACGCAGTATTTT. Its protein is CASSSGTGEDTQYF.

V is TRBV29-1 and J is TRBJ2-7; 7 bases line up with TRBD1. CDR3 size: 12 residues. V gave up 6 bases and J gave up 3 bases; unmatched junction bases: 5. Germline CDR1 and CDR2: SQVTM and ANQGSEA. CDR3 in amino acids: CSVGTDLYEQYF. The CDR3 region has the DNA TGCAGCGTAGGGACAGACCTCTACGAGCAGTACTTC.